This entry lists 3 T cell receptor beta chains sequenced from one sample in a study of blood T cells in healthy people across ages. With a J-beta primer mix and a sample-barcoded 5' primer, a second PCR ran roughly 6 to 11 cycles. TCRdb reprocessed the 5' RACE reads with MiXCR, giving one entry per CDR3 protein. Of 790,000 or so distinct CDR3 sequences in the sample, around 50% are singletons; the top ten hold about a sixth. The sequenced sample was blood. The receptor set was obtained from an elderly man in good health.

In DNA form, the CDR3 reads TGTGCCAGCAGCCGCTCGGGGCACAGGGGTTATCAGCCCCAGCATTTT. Translated, it gives CASSRSGHRGYQPQHF. V usage is TRBV5-6 and J usage is TRBJ1-5; 7 nucleotides agree with TRBD1. V lost 4 bases to trimming and J lost 5 bases; unmatched junction nucleotides: 12. The CDR3 is 16 amino acids. Germline CDR1 is SGHDT and CDR2 is YYEEEE.

The V call is TRBV10-3, the J call TRBJ2-7; 7 bases are a match to TRBD1. Germline V CDR1 and CDR2: ENHRY, SYGVKD. V lost 11 bases and J lost 4; bases outside the gene matches: 8. This CDR3 has 12 residues. CDR3 region: CAVGRQGYEQYF. As DNA, the CDR3 is TGTGCCGTGGGGCGACAGGGTTACGAGCAGTACTTC.

The chain carries TRBV20-1 and TRBJ1-2; TRBD1 aligns across 7 bases. CDR1 is DFQATT and CDR2 is SNEGSKA in the germline V gene (reference sequence). V trimming: 0 bases; J trimming: 4 bases; junction bases outside the gene matches: 14. This CDR3 is built from 17 residues. The CDR3 nucleotides are TGCAGTGCTAGAGACCCAAAAAATGAGGGACAGTTCTATGGCTACACCTTC. Protein: CSARDPKNEGQFYGYTF.